This passage covers 11 T cell receptor beta chains from one sample sequenced in a study of cytomegalovirus exposure and HLA in healthy donors. The study ran its PCR with 60 Vbeta and 13 Jbeta primers. Some clones are missing from TCRdb's copy, which holds only in-frame ones; the method was immunoSEQ multiplex PCR. The repertoire has approximately 170,000 clones, 80% to 85% of them found once; the top ten carry roughly 1.2%. Sequences were obtained from PBMCs. These receptors were taken from a boy aged 2 to 10 in good health and CMV-seronegative.

The V and J genes are TRBV4-3 and TRBJ2-1, with D maybe TRBD2 (5 bases). The length of the CDR3 is 15 residues. Between the trimmed V and J ends, which lost 0 bases and 2 bases, there was a span of 8 bases. Germline-derived CDR1 and CDR2 are LGHNA and YSLEER. In nucleotides, the CDR3 is TGCGCCAGCAGCCAAGACGGGGTGACCTACAATGAGCAGTTCTTC. Translating gives CASSQDGVTYNEQFF.

The chain recombines TRBV19 with TRBJ2-5; D perhaps matches TRBD2 (6 bases). Trimming removed 3 bases at V and 5 bases at J, with 13 bases between. The CDR3 has 14 amino acids. Per the germline V gene, CDR1 is LNHDA and CDR2 is SQIVND (reference sequence). The CDR3 sequence is CASSMPGGGETQYF. For the CDR3, the DNA is TGTGCCAGTAGTATGCCAGGTGGAGGGGAGACCCAGTACTTC.

The gene calls are TRBV6-5 and TRBJ1-2; possible D gene TRBD1, 6 bases. CDR1 is MNHEY, CDR2 SVGAGI, per germline. The CDR3 runs to 13 residues. With 6 bases removed from V and 4 bases from J, the gap between germline ends came to 12 bases. The CDR3, as DNA: TGTGCCAGCAGCCGGACAGACCGCTATGGCTACACCTTC. As protein: CASSRTDRYGYTF.

V gene TRBV4-3 combines with J gene TRBJ2-1; 13 nucleotides match TRBD2. The germline gives CDR1 LGHNA, CDR2 YSLEER. CDR3 length equals 20 residues. The trim removed 1 base at V and 3 bases at J, leaving 12 bases unmatched. CDR3 sequence (DNA): TGCGCCAGCAGCCAAGCTTTACTAGCGGGAGGGCCGAGGGGCTACAATGAGCAGTTCTTC. Its translation: CASSQALLAGGPRGYNEQFF.

This rearrangement joins TRBV29-1 to TRBJ1-2; TRBD1 matches 7 bases. V lost 6 bases to trimming and J lost 5 bases; unmatched junction nucleotides: 12. Germline V gene data show CDR1 as SQVTM and CDR2 as ANQGSEA. CDR3 size: 14 residues. CDR3 DNA: TGCAGCGTGGGGGGTAACAGGGGATCTTATGGCTACACCTTC. This sequence encodes CSVGGNRGSYGYTF.

CDR3 sequence: CASRPDRGNREKLFF. The CDR3 bases are TGTGCCAGCAGACCTGACAGGGGCAATCGAGAAAAACTGTTTTTT. The chain carries TRBV6-5 and TRBJ1-4, with 8 bases that match TRBD1. Looked up from germline, CDR1 is MNHEY and CDR2 is SVGAGI. The CDR3 covers 15 residues. V trimming: 6 bases; J trimming: 8 bases; junction bases outside the gene matches: 11.

This clone appeared once. The chain is built from TRBV6-1 and TRBJ1-1, with D unclear. In germline, CDR1 is MNHNS, CDR2 SASEGT. With 7 bases removed from V and 1 base from J, the gap between germline ends came to 7 bases. CDR3 length equals 12 residues. This chain's CDR3 is CASTLKNTEAFF. CDR3 bases: TGTGCCAGCACTTTAAAGAACACTGAAGCTTTCTTT.

The J gene is TRBJ2-1, the V gene TRBV7-9; possibly TRBD2 for D (6 bases). This CDR3 contains 12 residues. With 2 bases removed from V and 7 bases from J, the gap between germline ends came to 6 bases. CDR1 and CDR2 from the germline V gene are SEHNR and FQNEAQ (reference sequence). The CDR3 DNA reads as TGTGCCAGCAGCTTAAGCGGGAATGAGCAGTTCTTC. This translates into CASSLSGNEQFF.

The chain combines TRBV5-4 with TRBJ1-2; 9 bases map to TRBD1. V dropped 0 bases and J dropped 0; count of bases not matched to a gene: 3. Per the germline V gene, CDR1 is SGHNT and CDR2 is YYREEE (reference sequence). There are 16 residues in the CDR3. The CDR3: CASSLGGQGPNYGYTF. The CDR3 DNA sequence: TGTGCCAGCAGCTTGGGGGGACAGGGCCCTAACTATGGCTACACCTTC.

The V call is TRBV5-5, the J call TRBJ1-5; D call uncertain. The length of the CDR3 is 13 residues. Deletions cut 0 bases from V and 9 bases from J, with 10 bases between. Germline assignment: CDR1 SGHKS and CDR2 YYEKEE (reference sequence). The CDR3 loop reads CASSLVGLWPQHF. CDR3 nucleotides: TGTGCCAGCAGCTTGGTAGGACTCTGGCCCCAGCATTTT. The full variable domain, with the rest looked up from reference TRBV5-5 and TRBJ1-5, is DAGVTQSPTHLIKTRGQQVTLRCSPISGHKSVSWYQQVLGQGPQFIFQYYEKEERGRGNFPDRFSARQFPNYSSELNVNALLLGDSALYLCASSLVGLWPQHFGDGTRLSIL.

CDR3: CASSLGAGPSEKLFF. CDR3 sequence (DNA): TGCGCCAGCAGCTTGGGGGCAGGGCCGAGCGAAAAACTGTTTTTT. The genes are TRBV5-1 and TRBJ1-4; maybe TRBD1 (5 bases). CDR1 is SGHRS and CDR2 is YFSETQ in the germline V gene. This CDR3 has 15 amino acids. V was cut by 0 bases and J by 8 bases, with 14 bases left in between.